One sample yielded the 32 T cell receptor beta chains listed below, sequenced in a study of control samples from healthy donors and cancer patients. Data came from immunoSEQ multiplex PCR; TCRdb stores just in-frame clones and leaves some out. The data show around 100,000 clones, with just over 85% seen just once and over 12% held by the top ten. Material for sequencing was blood. The source of these receptors is a man between 25 and 39 years old in good health.

The gene calls are TRBV21-1 and TRBJ2-1; the table's D call TRBD2 went unverified against the DNA. TRBV21-1 is shown as a pseudogene. The CDR3 runs to 13 residues. This chain's CDR3 is CASSKKAQNEQFF. The CDR3 nucleotides are TGTGCCAGCAGCAAAAAAGCGCAGAATGAGCAGTTCTTC.

Written as DNA, the CDR3 is TGTGCCAGCAGTCCACAGGGTGCGTGGACTGAGCAGTTCTTC. It translates to CASSPQGAWTEQFF. The chain couples TRBV6-5 to TRBJ2-1; possibly TRBD1 for D (6 bases). Trimming pared 5 bases from V and 9 bases from J, leaving 17 bases between. The CDR3 spans 14 residues. CDR1 and CDR2 from the germline V gene are MNHEY and SVGAGI.

This rearrangement joins TRBV5-6 to TRBJ1-1; D is unclear. The CDR3 runs 15 residues. V was trimmed by 0 bases and J by 0 bases, leaving 9 bases between them. From germline, CDR1 is SGHDT and CDR2 YYEEEE. The CDR3 DNA is TGTGCCAGCAGCTTGGTCTACAGTATGAACACTGAAGCTTTCTTT. Protein: CASSLVYSMNTEAFF.

The chain has TRBV5-1 and TRBJ2-2; TRBD2 matches at 11 bases. V shed 2 bases and J 0 bases; nucleotides not matched to a gene: 3. CDR1 SGHRS and CDR2 YFSETQ come from the germline V gene. The CDR3 extends over 17 amino acids. Here the CDR3 DNA reads TGCGCCAGCAGCTTAGGACTAGCGGGCTCGAACACCGGGGAGCTGTTTTTT. Amino acids: CASSLGLAGSNTGELFF.

The chain couples TRBV7-9 to TRBJ2-3, with TRBD1 as a possible D gene (5 bases). Trimming shortened V by 1 base and J by 1 base, and 12 bases separated the two germline ends. Per the germline V gene, CDR1 is SEHNR and CDR2 is FQNEAQ (reference sequence). The CDR3 extends over 16 amino acids. The CDR3 DNA sequence: TGTGCCAGCAGCTTAGGCACAGGTTGGGGCACAGATACGCAGTATTTT. Residues: CASSLGTGWGTDTQYF.

The J gene is TRBJ1-1, the V gene TRBV5-5; 9 bases line up with TRBD1. The CDR3 has 13 amino acids. In germline, CDR1 is SGHKS, CDR2 YYEKEE (reference sequence). V lost 4 bases and J lost 7; bases outside the gene matches: 5. The CDR3 nucleotides are TGTGCCAGCAGCACCGGGACAGGGAGTGAAGCTTTCTTT. It translates to CASSTGTGSEAFF.

The V and J genes are TRBV28 and TRBJ1-4; tentative D call: TRBD1 (5 bases). Germline assignment: CDR1 MDHEN and CDR2 SYDVKM. V was pared by 6 bases and J by 6 bases, with 23 bases between. The CDR3 has 17 amino acids. CDR3 in amino acids: CASSTTNSGYDDEKLFF. CDR3 in DNA: TGTGCCAGCAGCACTACGAACTCAGGGTATGACGATGAAAAACTGTTTTTT.

The gene calls are TRBV10-2 and TRBJ2-7; D is perhaps TRBD2 (5 bases). V gave up 3 bases and J gave up 2 bases, with 8 bases separating them. This CDR3 contains 13 residues. Per the germline V gene, CDR1 is WSHSY and CDR2 is SAAADI. The CDR3 bases are TGCGCCAGCAGTGATGCGGAGGCCTACGAGCAGTACTTC. It is translated as CASSDAEAYEQYF.

V gene TRBV7-8 combines with J gene TRBJ1-1; D not resolved. CDR3 length equals 14 residues. CDR1 is SGHVS and CDR2 is FQNEAQ in the germline V gene. Trimming removed 5 bases from V and 6 bases from J, with 16 bases in between. The chain's CDR3 is CASSPLSWAAEAFF. Written as DNA, the CDR3 is TGTGCCAGCAGCCCCCTTTCGTGGGCGGCTGAAGCTTTCTTT.

V usage is TRBV4-3 and J usage is TRBJ1-2, with D perhaps matching TRBD1 (5 bases). There are 16 residues in the CDR3. Trimming stripped 1 base from V and 1 base from J, with 13 bases between. The germline V gene encodes CDR1 LGHNA and CDR2 YSLEER. CDR3: CASSQVGVNLNYGYTF. DNA for the CDR3: TGCGCCAGCAGCCAAGTAGGGGTAAACCTTAACTATGGCTACACCTTC.

The chain is built from TRBV24-1 and TRBJ2-6; no definite D call. Germline V gives CDR1 KGHDR, CDR2 SFDVKD. The CDR3 covers 20 residues. Trimming took off 3 bases at V and 7 bases at J, with 27 bases between the two ends. Here the CDR3 DNA reads TGTGCCACCAGTGATAACCCCGGACCCACCGCCTCTCTGGGCGCCAACGTCCTGACTTTC. Protein sequence: CATSDNPGPTASLGANVLTF.

The chain carries TRBV3-1 (or the pseudogene TRBV3-2) and TRBJ1-3; D uncertain. This CDR3 is 14 amino acids long. Germline V gene sequence: CDR1 LGHDT, CDR2 YNNKEL (reference sequence). V was cut by 1 base and J by 3 bases, with 7 bases left in between. Here the CDR3 DNA reads TGTGCCAGCAGCCAAGGATATCGTGGAAACACCATATATTTT. This encodes CASSQGYRGNTIYF.

This clone was seen just once. This chain connects TRBV9 to TRBJ1-4, with 7 positions matching TRBD1. CDR3 length: 16 residues. V gave up 3 bases and J gave up 5 bases; unmatched junction bases: 10. Germline assignment: CDR1 SGDLS and CDR2 YYNGEE. In DNA, the CDR3 is TGTGCCAGCAGCGCCCGACAGGGACAGAGAAATGAAAAACTGTTTTTT. Amino acid sequence: CASSARQGQRNEKLFF.

This chain links TRBV6-6 with TRBJ1-6; D call uncertain. The CDR3 extends over 17 amino acids. Trimming pared 5 bases from V and 3 bases from J, leaving 17 bases between. Germline V gives CDR1 MNHNY, CDR2 SVGAGI (reference sequence). The CDR3 nucleotides are TGTGCCAGCAGTCTTTCTAGACATGCCCACTATAATTCACCCCTCCACTTT. The encoded protein is CASSLSRHAHYNSPLHF.

This rearrangement joins TRBV4-3 to TRBJ2-7, with 12 bases fitting TRBD2. The CDR3 has 17 residues. CDR1 LGHNA and CDR2 YSLEER come from the germline V gene. V lost 2 bases and J lost 5; bases outside the gene matches: 10. CDR3 nucleotide sequence: TGCGCCAGCAGCCAATCTCGAGGACTAGCGGGATCCCACGAGCAGTACTTC. It codes for CASSQSRGLAGSHEQYF.

The chain uses TRBV13 and TRBJ2-1, with 8 bases matching TRBD2. CDR1 PRHDT and CDR2 FYEKMQ come from the germline V gene (reference sequence). V trimming: 5 bases; J trimming: 9 bases; junction bases outside the gene matches: 3. This CDR3 has 12 residues. The CDR3 sequence: CASSPGGGEQFF. The CDR3 DNA sequence: TGTGCCAGCAGCCCCGGGGGGGGTGAGCAGTTCTTC.

The chain recombines TRBV7-3 with TRBJ2-3, with D maybe TRBD1 (5 bases). V was cut by 5 bases and J by 6 bases, with 12 bases left in between. The germline V gene has CDR1 SGHTA and CDR2 FQGTGA. The CDR3 has 13 residues. CDR3 sequence (DNA): TGTGCCAGCAGCCTCCAGGGCTTCGATACGCAGTATTTT. Its protein is CASSLQGFDTQYF. The complete variable domain, with remaining parts taken from reference TRBV7-3 and TRBJ2-3, reads GAGVSQTPSNKVTEKGKYVELRCDPISGHTALYWYRQSLGQGPEFLIYFQGTGAADDSGLPNDRFFAVRPEGSVSTLKIQRTERGDSAVYLCASSLQGFDTQYFGPGTRLTVL.

The J gene is TRBJ1-1, the V gene TRBV11-1, with D uncertain. The V end lost 4 bases, the J end lost 0 bases, and 6 bases lay between the germline ends. Germline lookup yields CDR1 SGHAT and CDR2 FQDESV (reference sequence). The CDR3 spans 13 residues. CDR3 nucleotides: TGTGCCAGCAGCTCTTCGATGAACACTGAAGCTTTCTTT. Translated, it gives CASSSSMNTEAFF. Complete variable domain (other parts from reference TRBV11-1 and TRBJ1-1): EAEVAQSPRYKITEKSQAVAFWCDPISGHATLYWYRQILGQGPELLVQFQDESVVDDSQLPKDRFSAERLKGVDSTLKIQPAELGDSAMYLCASSSSMNTEAFFGQGTRLTVV.

This chain connects TRBV10-3 to TRBJ2-7, with a tentative D call TRBD1 (6 bases). This CDR3 comprises 13 residues. V lost 4 bases, J lost 6 bases, and 13 bases lay in between. Germline V gene sequence: CDR1 ENHRY, CDR2 SYGVKD. The DNA of the CDR3 is TGTGCCATCAGTGTCCAGGGGACGGGCGAGCAGTACTTC. Protein: CAISVQGTGEQYF.

This clone was observed a few times. This chain links TRBV27 with TRBJ2-7, with no clear D. This CDR3 spans 14 amino acids. Trimming pared 2 bases from V and 2 bases from J, leaving 10 bases between. CDR1 is MNHEY, CDR2 SMNVEV, per germline (reference sequence). Here the CDR3 reads CASSLRRPTYEQYF. The CDR3 DNA follows: TGTGCCAGCAGTTTAAGGCGGCCCACCTACGAGCAGTACTTC.

The chain is built from TRBV5-1 and TRBJ1-2; 7 nucleotides agree with TRBD1. CDR1 SGHRS and CDR2 YFSETQ come from the germline V gene. The trim removed 3 bases at V and 8 bases at J, leaving 7 bases unmatched. This CDR3 is 13 amino acids long. CDR3 in DNA: TGCGCCAGCAGCTCGCAGGGACAGACCGGCTACACCTTC. Its translation: CASSSQGQTGYTF.

The V call is TRBV13, the J call TRBJ2-2; a weak D match, TRBD2 (5 bases). The V and J ends lost 7 bases and 5 bases respectively, with 11 bases between them. The CDR3 runs to 13 residues. Germline CDR1 is PRHDT and CDR2 is FYEKMQ (reference sequence). In DNA form, the CDR3 reads TGTGCCAGCACCTACCGGAGGACCGGGGAGCTGTTTTTT. It is translated as CASTYRRTGELFF.

The CDR3 is CASSETGTYGYTF. In nucleotides, the CDR3 is TGTGCCAGCAGTGAGACAGGGACCTATGGCTACACCTTC. J is TRBJ1-2 and V is TRBV2; 7 positions agree with TRBD1. V lost 3 bases and J lost 4; bases outside the gene matches: 2. The CDR3 consists of 13 residues. The germline V gene encodes CDR1 SNHLY and CDR2 FYNNEI.

The CDR3 sequence: CAIRGQGHDNQPQHF. The CDR3 bases are TGTGCCATCAGAGGACAGGGCCACGATAATCAGCCCCAGCATTTT. The chain employs TRBV10-3 and TRBJ1-5; 8 positions agree with TRBD1. Per the germline V gene, CDR1 is ENHRY and CDR2 is SYGVKD. CDR3 size: 15 residues. Trimming at V came to 6 bases and at J to 4 bases, leaving 8 bases not matched to a gene.

The chain couples TRBV19 to TRBJ2-1; a possible D gene is TRBD2 (7 bases). V gave up 2 bases and J gave up 9 bases, with 17 bases separating them. Per germline, CDR1 LNHDA and CDR2 SQIVND (reference sequence). The CDR3 is made up of 15 amino acids. CDR3 region: CASSIRLAEGGEQFF. Written as DNA, the CDR3 is TGTGCCAGTAGTATAAGGCTAGCGGAGGGGGGTGAGCAGTTCTTC.

This sequence joins TRBV27 and TRBJ1-1; a weak D match, TRBD1 (5 bases). CDR3 length: 14 amino acids. Deletions cut 9 bases from V and 0 bases from J, with 14 bases between. Germline V gene sequence: CDR1 MNHEY, CDR2 SMNVEV (reference sequence). The CDR3 loop is CASGSGALNTEAFF. The CDR3 nucleotides are TGTGCCAGTGGAAGCGGGGCCTTGAACACTGAAGCTTTCTTT.

The CDR3 DNA follows: TGTGCCAGCAGCCAGACCCCAACAGGGGAAGTCCCAAGTGGGGCCAAAAACATTCAGTACTTC. As protein: CASSQTPTGEVPSGAKNIQYF. The chain carries TRBV4-2 and TRBJ2-4; 7 nucleotides align to TRBD1. Germline V CDR1 and CDR2: LGHNA, YNFKEQ. The V and J ends lost 3 bases and 1 base, in that order; junction bases with no gene match: 21. The CDR3 loop spans 21 amino acids.

V gene TRBV5-1 combines with J gene TRBJ2-7; 7 nucleotides agree with TRBD1. There are 14 residues in the CDR3. Germline CDR1 SGHRS, CDR2 YFSETQ. J was trimmed by 2 bases and V by 0 bases; bases with no gene match: 2. DNA for the CDR3: TGCGCCAGCAGCTTGGAGGGGGCGGCCTACGAGCAGTACTTC. Translation: CASSLEGAAYEQYF.

This rearrangement joins TRBV7-3 to TRBJ2-2, with TRBD1 as a possible D gene (6 bases). The germline CDR1 and CDR2 sequences are SGHTA and FQGTGA. Trimming pared 4 bases from V and 5 bases from J, leaving 11 bases between. This CDR3 contains 14 residues. DNA for the CDR3: TGTGCCAGCAGCTACCAAGGGGGAACCGGGGAGCTGTTTTTT. It encodes CASSYQGGTGELFF.

The chain employs TRBV12-5 and TRBJ1-2, with 8 bases identical to TRBD1. There are 15 residues in the CDR3. Germline CDR1 is LGHNT and CDR2 is FRNRAP. Unmatched junction bases numbered 7, after V lost 0 bases and J lost 7 bases. CDR3 amino acids: CASGLVQGAIGGYTF. CDR3 sequence (DNA): TGTGCTAGTGGTTTGGTCCAGGGGGCTATCGGTGGCTACACCTTC.

CDR3 in DNA: TGTGCCAGCAGCGCGAGGGGGGACACCGGGGAGCTGTTTTTT. Residues: CASSARGDTGELFF. The chain carries TRBV5-4 and TRBJ2-2, with D possibly being TRBD1 or TRBD2 (6 bases each). The germline V gene encodes CDR1 SGHNT and CDR2 YYREEE (reference sequence). Between the trimmed V and J ends, which lost 4 bases and 3 bases, there was a span of 10 bases. There are 14 residues in the CDR3.

This chain uses TRBV14 with TRBJ2-3; 13 bases match TRBD2. The CDR3 covers 18 residues. The germline CDR1 and CDR2 sequences are SGHDN and FVKESK. V gave up 3 bases and J gave up 5 bases; unmatched junction bases: 11. The CDR3 loop is CASSQAILAGGSQDTQYF. The CDR3 region has the DNA TGTGCCAGCAGCCAGGCTATACTAGCGGGAGGGTCGCAAGATACGCAGTATTTT.